This T cell receptor (beta chain) originates from a study of CD8 T cells in ankylosing spondylitis (TCRdb year 2017). At the level of the whole study: The study profiled T cell receptor beta repertoires in healthy donors and ankylosing spondylitis patients to find disease-linked TCR variants. The whole study cohort included over a hundred healthy donors and 20 to 25 ankylosing spondylitis patients. Samples of peripheral blood were taken, and for ankylosing spondylitis patients, synovial fluid was collected as well. Broader findings and caveats from the paper: The disease-linked clones were reported to be significantly enriched in matched synovial fluid samples from ankylosing spondylitis patients. In peripheral blood, the disease-linked clones were found at relatively low frequencies and had a CD8+ phenotype. A TCR beta motif made up of seven or eight highly homologous amino acid variants appeared to be characteristic of blood from ankylosing spondylitis patients. Some TCR beta motif variants had previously been reported in synovial fluid and blood of reactive arthritis patients, which suggested common disease-initiation mechanisms.

V is reduced by 0 bases and J by 3 bases, leaving a spacing of 13 bases between them. Spanning cysteine to phenylalanine, the CDR3 consists of 16 amino acids. The retained sequence is limited to the CDR3, 48 bases, with the frame set at the first base. Reading the germline V gene gives CDR1 MGHRA and CDR2 YSYEKL. The run used an Illumina HiSeq 2500. Quantitative 5'-RACE with molecular barcodes was the method used to prepare the TCR beta libraries. The original pipeline was this. A new computational method based on a probabilistic model of VDJ rearrangement was used to identify disease-linked TCR variants. The public reads were quality trimmed at Q25 with fastp and then assembled into clones with MiXCR by TCRdb, keeping productive beta chains. Each entry merges the rows of one CDR3 protein and shows their most common DNA and genes. The V and J calls were not made by the authors but by TCRdb's processing. The sample table holds roughly 130,000 distinct CDR3 sequences, of which about 13% were seen once. The ten largest clones add up to 2.5% to 3.5% of the sample.

This clonotype occurred once. This clone's antigen is unknown. Per-base quality was not reported, and no clone a single base away is much larger than it. One read alone makes for weak evidence. The receptor was derived from a female donor with ankylosing spondylitis or in good health (not recorded which). The specimen sequenced was blood, either unsorted or a sorted T cell fraction (not recorded which). The chain is assembled from TRBV4-1 and TRBJ2-3; the D gene is perhaps TRBD1, on 5 matching bases. This receptor carries the CDR3 CASSQDLGQGTDTQYF. Read as DNA, the sequence is TGCGCCAGCAGCCAAGATCTTGGGCAGGGAACAGATACGCAGTATTTT.